In this sample, the clone carrying this T cell receptor (beta chain) turned up many times. A second about 6 to 11 cycle PCR used barcoded and J-beta primers. Unique molecular identifiers of 12 random nucleotides labeled each cDNA. TCRdb reprocessed the 5' RACE reads via MiXCR and lists one record per CDR3 protein. The profile shows about 930,000 distinct CDR3 sequences, 25% to 30% of them singletons. The record originates from a study of blood T cells in healthy people across ages. V was cut by 1 base and J by 1 base, with 11 bases left in between. This CDR3 region has 16 residues. CDR1 is SGHTA and CDR2 is FQGNSA in the germline V gene. This sample was also put to use in a study of T cells of mothers and their children.

The specimen was blood. The rearrangement joins TRBV7-2 to TRBJ2-1; D gene unclear. This clonotype was sampled from a woman in her forties in good health. The CDR3 spells CASSLGSRWSYNEQFF. The CDR3 DNA reads TGTGCCAGCAGCTTAGGATCCAGATGGTCCTACAATGAGCAGTTCTTC.